This is a list of T cell receptor beta chains from one sample in a study of cytomegalovirus exposure and HLA in healthy donors. TCRdb's table, derived via immunoSEQ multiplex PCR, lists solely in-frame clones and lacks some. Here the sample spans approximately 100,000 clones, around four fifths being singletons. Material: PBMCs. Receptor source: a woman in her 40s in good health and CMV-seronegative. CDR3s include the opening cysteine and the closing phenylalanine or tryptophan. Fields, in order: V gene, CDR3 protein.

V: TRBV5-5; CDR3: CASSFRQGALSAEAFF
V: TRBV5-1; CDR3: CASSLDTHQPQHF
V: TRBV6-5; CDR3: CASRRNRGSTEAFF
V: TRBV5-1; CDR3: CASSLSGTDNYTF
V: TRBV18; CDR3: CASSRGSDQPQHF
V: TRBV6-4; CDR3: CASSSDGENSPLHF
V: TRBV7-2; CDR3: CASSLSVQDLYEQYF
V: TRBV9; CDR3: CASSVGGLGQETQYF
V: TRBV6-5; CDR3: CASSYGTFDSGNTIYF
V: TRBV30; CDR3: CAWNLGGLTEAFF
V: TRBV5-1; CDR3: CASSPWDRRNTEAFF
V: TRBV5-1; CDR3: CASSGLGQANSPLHF
V: TRBV29-1; CDR3: CSVSLTNGETQYF
V: TRBV5-1; CDR3: CASSLREGGELFF
V: TRBV7-3; CDR3: CVSSSTVGAGAPLHF
V: TRBV7-6; CDR3: CASSHRDSEAFF
V: TRBV7-2; CDR3: CASSSSKGGGGQSAQYF
V: TRBV5-4; CDR3: CASSFGRETQYF
V: TRBV4-2; CDR3: CASSQDKGGGYTF
V: TRBV4-1; CDR3: CASSQGVVAGSVKNIQYF
V: TRBV19; CDR3: CASSEGRQGNYGYTF
V: TRBV4-1; CDR3: CASSPSGGVNEQFF
V: TRBV7-9; CDR3: CASRSTGYTEAFF
V: TRBV29-1; CDR3: CSVPGGASGYTF
V: TRBV6-5; CDR3: CASSLQGTVNTEAFF
V: TRBV19; CDR3: CASSMGSSYNSPLHF
V: TRBV7-3; CDR3: CASSFLLCEKNTEAFF
V: TRBV6-1; CDR3: CASSALDRIGTEAFF
V: TRBV5-8; CDR3: CASTLGWTSGGYEQFF
V: TRBV2; CDR3: CASSPGGTGGFAFF
V: TRBV30; CDR3: CAWSMRQGGYTF
V: TRBV4-2; CDR3: CASSHSTGFSYEQYF
V: TRBV28; CDR3: CASSTGVIGGQPQHF
V: TRBV5-1; CDR3: CASSLSGGVGEKLFF
V: TRBV25-1; CDR3: CASSRQGDQPQHF
V: TRBV5-1; CDR3: CASSLGGQGKGNEQFF
V: TRBV13; CDR3: CASSLNLDIQYF